This record concerns one T cell receptor (beta chain) sequence. Its antigen is unidentified. The sample belongs to a study of response to subunit inactivated influenza vaccine. This CDR3 spans 16 amino acids. J was trimmed by 4 bases and V by 8 bases; bases with no gene match: 14. CDR1 and CDR2 from the germline V gene are LGHDT and YNNKEL (reference sequence). Study-level points and caveats: Authors suggested each seasonal flu vaccination may recruit only limited numbers of new T cells.

TCRdb independently ran MiXCR on the RT-PCR reads; one entry per CDR3 protein. The sample carries 650,000 to 800,000 distinct CDR3 sequences, 14% recorded once. This receptor was obtained from a man aged 45 to 65 who received an inactivated influenza vaccine. The chain has TRBV3-1 and TRBJ2-1; TRBD2 matches 7 bases. This sample comprised PBMCs from blood, obtained less than 15 days before vaccination. In DNA form, the CDR3 reads TGTGCCAGCTCCAAATTTAGAGGCGGGAGTTACAATGAGCAGTTCTTC. It yields the protein CASSKFRGGSYNEQFF.